This T cell receptor (beta chain) was captured in a study of blood T cell repertoires in COVID-19 (dated by TCRdb to 2020 to 2021). A note on the overall study: Samples covering the acute and convalescent phases of COVID-19 were provided by collaborators in the United States, Italy and Spain. A de-identified subject ID, COVID-19 status, age in years and sex were almost always included in the sample metadata. Samples came from the ongoing ImmuneRACE study (first 160 participants) plus 1,254 subjects from 6 global collaborators. The material from the prospective study consisted of cDNA or gDNA derived from T cells, B-cell-depleted T cells, or PBMCs. The repertoires were released in a freely available public database intended as a resource for research on the immune response to SARS-CoV-2. Deeply sampled blood TCRbeta repertoires from subjects exposed to, actively infected with, or recovered from COVID-19 were included in the dataset. Where HLA class I and class II types were available, the types were taken from metadata supplied by the sample provider, not from assay-based typing.

The germline ends are 9 bases apart after V is trimmed by 2 bases and J by 7 bases. There are 13 amino acids in the CDR3, from cysteine to phenylalanine inclusive. Of the read, only the CDR3 DNA is kept; its 39 bases are in frame from base 1. Samples from volunteer blood donors who had recovered from COVID-19 were contributed by a second Seattle source. Whole blood was collected in K2EDTA tubes by collaborating institutions according to the institutions' own protocols. For TCRbeta analysis, collaborators shipped samples in one of three forms: frozen whole blood, isolated PBMCs, or DNA extracted from either of those sample types. Paper-wide results and their limitations: The quantity of clinical and demographic metadata differed by source and by participant and was supplied without curation.

The immunoSEQ Assay, a bias-controlled multiplex PCR, was used to amplify TCRbeta CDR3 regions from genomic DNA. Turning to the authors' computational methods: Nucleated cell counts per sample were estimated from amplification of reference gene primers within the assay. Sequence reads were collapsed and filtered to measure the absolute abundance of every unique TCRbeta CDR3 rearrangement. Productive Simpson clonality was computed per sample as the square root of Simpson's diversity index over productive rearrangements. Imported from immuneACCESS, the table was reduced by TCRdb to in-frame sequences with V and J called. These copies leave out some clones; in studies compared against another copy, an unresolved V gene accounts for under half, and the cause of the remainder is not known. The V and J calls and clone size were taken over from that table, and D and trimming were inferred from the DNA. This sample comprises around 260,000 clones, 75% to 90% of them detected only once. The ten largest clones add up to roughly 4.5% of the sample.

In its sample, this clone was seen a few times. The antigen it recognizes is unknown. No per-base quality is available; no much larger clone lies one base away. This clonotype was sampled from a man in his 60s who had recovered from COVID-19. This chain is built from TRBV12-3 or TRBV12-4 and TRBJ2-1, with the D gene not confidently named. Input material: peripheral blood. The nucleotides read TGTGCCAGCAGTTTACAGTTAGCTAATGAGCAGTTCTTC. It encodes CASSLQLANEQFF.